The rows below give T cell receptor beta chains drawn from one sample of a study of blood T cell repertoires in COVID-19. Sequencing used immunoSEQ multiplex PCR; TCRdb keeps in-frame clones, though not all of them. Of 170,000 or so clones in the sample, nearly 80% were seen once. The specimen sequenced was peripheral blood. The receptors stem from a woman aged 70 to 79 with acute or convalescent COVID-19. Both conserved end residues are part of each CDR3. The D gene is left open where the match is weak. Clone size appears in some rows only: once, few, many, or a class for an expanded clone.

j_call clone_size d_call v_call cdr3_aa cdr3_nt
TRBJ2-2 . TRBD1 TRBV10-3 CAAGQGVQIGAGELFF TGTGCCGCTGGACAGGGTGTTCAAATTGGTGCCGGGGAGCTGTTTTTT
TRBJ1-1 . . TRBV5-1 CASSLRSMNTEAFF TGCGCCAGCAGCTTGAGGAGCATGAACACTGAAGCTTTCTTT
TRBJ1-2 . . TRBV28 CASSLGTYGYTF TGTGCCAGCAGTTTAGGCACCTATGGCTACACCTTC
TRBJ2-1 . . TRBV7-2 CASSQKLGRGYEQFF TGTGCCAGCAGCCAGAAACTCGGAAGGGGTTACGAGCAGTTCTTC
TRBJ2-2 few . TRBV7-9 CASSLASSTGELFF TGTGCCAGCAGCTTAGCATCCAGTACCGGGGAGCTGTTTTTT
TRBJ2-6 . . TRBV5-1 CASSLGGQGKTGANVLTF TGCGCCAGCAGCTTGGGGGGTCAGGGGAAGACTGGGGCCAACGTCCTGACTTTC
TRBJ2-7 . . TRBV11-3 CASSLDSVGEQYF TGTGCCAGCAGCTTAGATAGCGTGGGCGAGCAGTACTTC
TRBJ1-5 . . TRBV19 CASMAGNQPQHF TGTGCCAGTATGGCGGGGAATCAGCCCCAGCATTTT
TRBJ2-7 . . TRBV12-5 CASGPPGGPYEQYF TGTGCTAGTGGTCCCCCTGGAGGTCCCTACGAGCAGTACTTC
TRBJ2-3 . TRBD2 TRBV6-4 CASRKLAGGTDTQYF TGTGCCAGCAGGAAACTAGCGGGAGGCACAGATACGCAGTATTTT
TRBJ1-2 . . TRBV2 CASTQDSTNYGYTF TGTGCCAGCACCCAGGACAGCACCAACTATGGCTACACCTTC
TRBJ2-1 . TRBD2 TRBV7-3 CASSVNSGLNNEQFF TGTGCCAGCAGCGTAAATAGCGGGCTAAACAATGAGCAGTTCTTC
TRBJ1-1 . . TRBV18 CASSPRGAPEAFF TGTGCCAGCTCACCACGAGGTGCCCCTGAAGCTTTCTTT
TRBJ2-7 . . TRBV9 CASSPSGGPYEQYF TGTGCCAGCAGCCCATCCGGGGGGCCTTACGAGCAGTACTTC
TRBJ2-3 . TRBD2 TRBV27 CASSINSGRAEGDTQYF TGTGCCAGCAGTATTAATAGCGGGAGGGCCGAGGGAGATACGCAGTATTTT
TRBJ1-5 . . TRBV19 CASSPNYQPQHF TGTGCCAGTAGCCCCAACTATCAGCCCCAGCATTTT
TRBJ1-2 few TRBD1 TRBV6-5 CASRDRAYGYTF TGTGCCAGCAGGGACAGGGCTTACGGCTACACCTTC
TRBJ1-3 . TRBD1 TRBV25-1 CASTALKGASGNTIYF TGTGCCAGCACGGCCCTTAAGGGGGCCTCTGGAAACACCATATATTTT
TRBJ1-2 . . TRBV5-4 CASSLTENYGYTF TGTGCCAGCAGCTTGACCGAGAACTATGGCTACACCTTC
TRBJ1-6 . . TRBV3-1/TRBV3-2 CASSDSGNSPLHF TGTGCCAGCAGCGACAGCGGGAATTCACCCCTCCACTTT
TRBJ1-1 . . TRBV20-1 CSASAGLGAFF TGCAGTGCTTCAGCGGGCCTCGGGGCTTTCTTT
TRBJ2-7 . . TRBV2 CASGLGGVGYEQYF TGTGCCAGCGGACTCGGGGGAGTTGGCTACGAGCAGTACTTC
TRBJ2-3 . . TRBV24-1 CATSDLKGSSTDTQYF TGTGCCACCAGTGATTTGAAGGGGTCTAGCACAGATACGCAGTATTTT
TRBJ2-3 once TRBD1 TRBV7-3 CASSRGQGSADTQYF TGTGCCAGCAGCAGGGGACAGGGTTCGGCAGATACGCAGTATTTT
TRBJ2-1 . TRBD2 TRBV30 CAWSPASGGYNEQFF TGTGCCTGGAGTCCCGCTAGCGGGGGATACAATGAGCAGTTCTTC
TRBJ2-6 . TRBD1 TRBV7-2 CASNRGLISGANVLTF TGTGCCAGCAACAGGGGGCTGATCTCTGGGGCCAACGTCCTGACTTTC
TRBJ1-6 . . TRBV30 CAWSNQGESPLHF TGTGCCTGGAGTAACCAGGGCGAATCACCCCTCCACTTT
TRBJ2-7 . TRBD1 TRBV7-9 CASSPTGYEQYF TGTGCCAGCAGCCCGACAGGGTACGAGCAGTACTTC
TRBJ1-6 . TRBD1 TRBV6-5 CASSSGQGGSPLHF TGTGCCAGCAGTTCGGGACAGGGGGGATCACCCCTCCACTTT
TRBJ1-3 . . TRBV5-8 CASSLLWNPRTRDSGNTIYF TGTGCCAGCAGCTTGCTTTGGAACCCAAGGACAAGAGATTCTGGAAACACCATATATTTT
TRBJ2-5 . . TRBV19 CASSRSELSIKGYQETQYF TGTGCCAGTAGTAGGTCTGAACTAAGTATCAAGGGGTACCAAGAGACCCAGTACTTC
TRBJ2-7 . . TRBV18 CASSPGHEQYF TGTGCCAGCTCACCAGGCCACGAGCAGTACTTC
TRBJ1-2 . . TRBV7-6 CASSSNVGGPSGYTF TGTGCCAGCAGCTCTAACGTCGGGGGACCCTCCGGCTACACCTTC
TRBJ2-1 few TRBD2 TRBV30 CAWSDGGRRAGGPVNEQFF TGTGCCTGGAGTGACGGTGGACGGCGAGCGGGAGGGCCTGTCAATGAGCAGTTCTTC
TRBJ2-3 . . TRBV5-1 CASSLGGMGTDTQYF TGCGCCAGCAGCTTGGGGGGCATGGGCACAGATACGCAGTATTTT
TRBJ2-7 . TRBD1 TRBV4-2 CASSQERQGLYEQYF TGTGCCAGCAGCCAAGAACGACAGGGGCTCTACGAGCAGTACTTC
TRBJ2-2 . TRBD2 TRBV11-2 CASSSNLRTSGRTTGELFF TGTGCCAGCAGCTCAAATCTTCGGACTAGCGGGAGGACCACCGGGGAGCTGTTTTTT
TRBJ1-5 . TRBD1 TRBV5-6 CASSSGQVFRSQPQHF TGTGCCAGCAGCTCAGGACAGGTCTTTCGTTCTCAGCCCCAGCATTTT
TRBJ2-1 . TRBD2 TRBV6-5 CASSKLAGRYNEQFF TGTGCCAGCAGTAAGCTAGCGGGACGGTACAATGAGCAGTTCTTC
TRBJ2-1 . . TRBV2 CASSAPGGPNEQFF TGTGCCAGCAGCGCACCCGGGGGGCCTAATGAGCAGTTCTTC
TRBJ2-5 . TRBD1 TRBV6-2/TRBV6-3 CASSYRGQGMGTQYF TGTGCCAGCAGTTACCGAGGACAGGGCATGGGGACCCAGTACTTC
TRBJ2-5 . TRBD2 TRBV10-3 CAISEPGLADGGETQYF TGTGCCATCAGTGAGCCGGGACTAGCGGATGGAGGGGAGACCCAGTACTTC
TRBJ1-2 once . TRBV7-9 CASSWLGRRVFYGYTF TGTGCCAGCAGCTGGCTGGGCCGCCGTGTTTTTTATGGCTACACCTTC
TRBJ2-1 few TRBD2 TRBV5-4 CASSSYTSGRANEQFF TGTGCCAGCAGCTCCTACACTAGCGGGAGGGCCAATGAGCAGTTCTTC
TRBJ1-1 . TRBD1 TRBV15 CATRDRVYLNTEAFF TGTGCCACTCGGGACAGGGTCTACCTGAACACTGAAGCTTTCTTT
TRBJ1-1 few . TRBV30 CAWSADRNTEAFF TGTGCCTGGAGTGCCGACAGAAACACTGAAGCTTTCTTT
TRBJ2-7 . . TRBV7-2 CASSLGLEYEQYF TGTGCCAGCAGCTTAGGACTCGAATACGAGCAGTACTTC
TRBJ2-2 . TRBD2 TRBV18 CASSPRGSRDTGELFF TGTGCCAGCTCACCACGCGGGAGTCGTGACACCGGGGAGCTGTTTTTT
TRBJ2-3 . . TRBV11-3 CASSGPEDTQYF TGTGCCAGCAGCGGGCCGGAAGATACGCAGTATTTT
TRBJ2-5 . TRBD2 TRBV7-9 CASRSLQKAGGDDTQYF TGTGCCAGCAGAAGCCTCCAGAAGGCGGGAGGTGACGACACCCAGTACTTC
TRBJ2-3 . TRBD1 TRBV5-1 CASSWGAGGEDTQYF TGCGCCAGCAGCTGGGGGGCAGGGGGCGAAGATACGCAGTATTTT
TRBJ2-7 . TRBD2 TRBV6-6 CASSYKRGTSYEQYF TGTGCCAGCAGTTACAAGCGGGGCACCTCCTACGAGCAGTACTTC
TRBJ2-2 . TRBD2 TRBV5-1 CASSLSLLAGGVGELFF TGCGCCAGCAGCTTGTCGTTACTAGCGGGAGGAGTCGGGGAGCTGTTTTTT
TRBJ2-1 . TRBD2 TRBV11-2 CASSFLAGEQFF TGTGCCAGCAGTTTCTTAGCGGGGGAGCAGTTCTTC
TRBJ2-5 . . TRBV21-1 CASSKDGSLVGDLETQYF TGTGCCAGCAGCAAAGATGGGTCTTTAGTGGGCGATCTTGAGACCCAGTACTTC